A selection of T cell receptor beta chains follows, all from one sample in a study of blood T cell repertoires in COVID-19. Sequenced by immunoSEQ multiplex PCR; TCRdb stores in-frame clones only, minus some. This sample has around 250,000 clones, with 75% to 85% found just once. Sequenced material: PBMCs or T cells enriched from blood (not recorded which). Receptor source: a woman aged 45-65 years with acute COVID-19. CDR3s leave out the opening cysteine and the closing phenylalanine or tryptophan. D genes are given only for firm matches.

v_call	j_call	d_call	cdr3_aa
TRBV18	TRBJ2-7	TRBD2	ASSGLAGPYEQY
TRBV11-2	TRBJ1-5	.	ASSLGEGSNQPQH
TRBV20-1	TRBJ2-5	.	SAKRVETQY
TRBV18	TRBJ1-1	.	ASSPREDLNTEAF
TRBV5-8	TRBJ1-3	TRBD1	ASRYRGSGNTIY
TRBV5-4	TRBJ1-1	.	ASSLVGTRMNTEAF
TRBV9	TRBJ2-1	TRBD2	ASSPTSGGTRDNEQF
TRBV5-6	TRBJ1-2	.	ASSLSQVVRNGYT
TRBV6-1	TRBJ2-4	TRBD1	ASSETGDIQY
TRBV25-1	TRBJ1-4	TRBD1	ASSLLQGNTEKLF
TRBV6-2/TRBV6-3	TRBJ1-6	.	ASSPSPVSHSPLH
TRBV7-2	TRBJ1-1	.	ASSPRRVDTEAF
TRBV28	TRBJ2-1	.	ASRNPSSYNEQF
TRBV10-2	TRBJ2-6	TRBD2	ASTYGGLGSGANVLT
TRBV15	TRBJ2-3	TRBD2	ATSSAASGRPRDTQY
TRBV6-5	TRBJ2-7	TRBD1	ASSTQGFNGEQY
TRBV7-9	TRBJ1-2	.	ASSLEAYGYT
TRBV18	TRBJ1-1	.	ASSGLKKNTEAF
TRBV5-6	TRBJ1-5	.	ASSLALYSNQPQH
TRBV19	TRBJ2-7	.	ASSTGLFYEQY
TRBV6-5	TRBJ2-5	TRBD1	ASSYPTGGQETQY
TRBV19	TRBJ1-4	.	ASSSGATNEKLF
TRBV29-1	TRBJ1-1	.	SVEAPRTLEAF
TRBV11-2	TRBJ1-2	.	ASSLDPKNYGYT
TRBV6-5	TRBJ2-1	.	ASSRESENEQF
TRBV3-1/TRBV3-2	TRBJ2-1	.	ASSRQGGNEQF
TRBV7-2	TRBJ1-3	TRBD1	ASSLTGFSGNTIY
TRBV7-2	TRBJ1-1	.	ASSASTHSTEAF
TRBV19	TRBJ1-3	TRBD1	ASSDRDTGNTIY
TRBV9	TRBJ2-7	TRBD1	ASSVASGTGPYEQY
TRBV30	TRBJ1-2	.	AWSRAGREDYGYT
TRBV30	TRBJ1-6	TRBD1	AWSVDRGVPYNSPLH
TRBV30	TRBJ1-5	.	AMSRKEGHDNQPQH
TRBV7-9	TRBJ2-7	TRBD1	ASSLGTGTLLEQY
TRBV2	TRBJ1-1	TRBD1	ASRIQGASTEAF
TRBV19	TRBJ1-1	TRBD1	ASSPWTGGAMNTEAF
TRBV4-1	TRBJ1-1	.	ASSQVTASTAEAF
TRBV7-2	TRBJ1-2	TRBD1	ASSWGQNKYSGYT
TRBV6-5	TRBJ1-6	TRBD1	ASSNLGQANSPLH
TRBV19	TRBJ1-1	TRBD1	ASSITGGHTEAF
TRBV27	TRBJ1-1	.	ASSSPGDITEAF
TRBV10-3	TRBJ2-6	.	AISERSGANVLT
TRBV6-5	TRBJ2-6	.	ASNGESSGANVLT
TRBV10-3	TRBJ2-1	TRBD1	AISEQGASEQF
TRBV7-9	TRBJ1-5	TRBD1	ASSESTGKGNQPQH
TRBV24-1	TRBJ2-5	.	ATSDTRDTGGETQY
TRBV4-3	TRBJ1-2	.	ASSQEVGRGSYGYT
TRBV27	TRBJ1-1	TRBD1	ASRKQGINTEAF
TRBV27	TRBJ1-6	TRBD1	ASSFRGRNSPLH
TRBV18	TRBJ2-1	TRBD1	ASSRRDRVNEQF
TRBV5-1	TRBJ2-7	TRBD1	ASSSDWGQGYGEQY